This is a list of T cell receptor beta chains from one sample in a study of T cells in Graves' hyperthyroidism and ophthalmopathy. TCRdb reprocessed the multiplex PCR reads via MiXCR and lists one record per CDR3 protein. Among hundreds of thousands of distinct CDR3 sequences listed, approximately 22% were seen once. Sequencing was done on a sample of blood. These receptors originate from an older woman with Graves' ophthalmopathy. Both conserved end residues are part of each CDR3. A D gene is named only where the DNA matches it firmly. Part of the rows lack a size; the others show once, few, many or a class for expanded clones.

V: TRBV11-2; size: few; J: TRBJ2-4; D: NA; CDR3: CASSLEPWDKNIQYF; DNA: TGTGCCAGCAGCTTAGAACCCTGGGACAAAAACATTCAGTACTTC
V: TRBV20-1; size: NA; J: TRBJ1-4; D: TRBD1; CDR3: CSARVNLRRDRDEKLFF; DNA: TGCAGTGCTAGAGTAAATTTGAGGCGGGACAGGGATGAAAAACTGTTTTTT
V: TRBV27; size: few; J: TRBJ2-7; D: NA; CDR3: CASSLPTGSPYEQYF; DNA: TGTGCCAGCAGTTTACCTACAGGGTCGCCCTACGAGCAGTACTTC
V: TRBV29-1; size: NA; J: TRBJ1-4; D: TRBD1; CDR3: CSVTRQGTNEKLFF; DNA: TGCAGCGTTACCCGACAGGGGACTAATGAAAAACTGTTTTTT
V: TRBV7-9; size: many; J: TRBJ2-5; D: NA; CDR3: CASSLDGTTQETQYF; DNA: TGTGCCAGCAGCTTAGACGGAACAACCCAAGAGACCCAGTACTTC
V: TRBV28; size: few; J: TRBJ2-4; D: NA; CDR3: CASSLLRTLAKNIQYF; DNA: TGTGCCAGCAGTTTACTGAGGACGCTAGCCAAAAACATTCAGTACTTC
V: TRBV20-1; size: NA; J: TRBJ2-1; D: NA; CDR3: CSARDIWEQFF; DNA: TGCAGTGCTAGAGATATATGGGAGCAGTTCTTC
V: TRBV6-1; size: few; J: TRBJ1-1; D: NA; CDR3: CASGRTEAFF; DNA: TGTGCCAGCGGACGAACTGAAGCTTTCTTT
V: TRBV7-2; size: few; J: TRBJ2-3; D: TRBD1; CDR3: CASSLAAPGQGADTQYF; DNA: TGTGCCAGCAGCTTGGCTGCCCCGGGACAGGGGGCAGATACGCAGTATTTT
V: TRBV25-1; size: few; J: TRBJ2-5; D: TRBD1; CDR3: CASSEIGQGKETQYF; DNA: TGTGCCAGCAGTGAAATCGGACAGGGGAAAGAGACCCAGTACTTC
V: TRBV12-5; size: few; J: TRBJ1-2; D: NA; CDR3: CASGFLGRLNYGYTF; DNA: TGTGCTAGTGGTTTCCTGGGACGGCTTAACTATGGCTACACCTTC
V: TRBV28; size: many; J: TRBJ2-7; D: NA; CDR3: CASSLSDYEQYF; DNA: TGTGCCAGCAGTTTATCCGACTACGAGCAGTACTTC
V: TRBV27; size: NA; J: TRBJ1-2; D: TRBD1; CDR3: CASSSGTANYGHTF; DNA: TGTGCCAGCAGTTCCGGGACAGCTAACTATGGCCACACCTTC